These 4 T cell receptor beta chains were all obtained from the same sample, sequenced in a study of blood T cell repertoires in COVID-19. Only in-frame clones appear in the TCRdb table, and some are missing; sequencing was by immunoSEQ multiplex PCR. The sample contains tens of thousands of clones, roughly 82% of which appear only once. Material: peripheral blood. The receptors come from a human donor in a cohort sampled during active COVID-19.

Only one count was recorded for this clone. The V and J genes are TRBV3-1 (or the pseudogene TRBV3-2) and TRBJ2-2, with D hard to call. The CDR3 contains 12 residues. The germline V gene has CDR1 LGHDT and CDR2 YNNKEL (reference sequence). With 4 bases removed from V and 6 bases from J, the gap between germline ends came to 6 bases. The CDR3 is CASSPGSGELFF. The CDR3 region has the DNA TGTGCCAGCAGCCCCGGGTCCGGGGAGCTGTTTTTT.

V is TRBV19 and J is TRBJ1-5, with D possibly matching TRBD1 (5 bases). The CDR3 spans 16 residues. Trimming took 6 bases from V and 3 from J, leaving 18 bases between them. Per the germline V gene, CDR1 is LNHDA and CDR2 is SQIVND (reference sequence). The CDR3 loop is CASRPLDRGDNQPQHF. The CDR3 bases are TGTGCCAGTAGACCACTCGACCGGGGGGACAATCAGCCCCAGCATTTT.

The chain has TRBV10-2 and TRBJ2-7; TRBD1 matches at 11 bases. The V and J ends lost 7 bases and 1 base, in that order; junction bases with no gene match: 6. CDR3 length: 15 residues. Germline values: CDR1 WSHSY, CDR2 SAAADI. The chain's CDR3 is CASKVGTGGSYEQYF. DNA for the CDR3: TGCGCCAGCAAGGTAGGGACAGGGGGATCCTACGAGCAGTACTTC.

The V gene is TRBV28, the J gene TRBJ1-1; TRBD1 is a possible D gene (5 bases). V was trimmed by 5 bases and J by 4 bases, leaving 11 bases between them. CDR1 and CDR2 from the germline V gene are MDHEN and SYDVKM. CDR3 length: 13 residues. Written as DNA, the CDR3 is TGTGCCAGCAGTCCCGGGGGGGTCACTGAAGCTTTCTTT. Translating it yields CASSPGGVTEAFF.